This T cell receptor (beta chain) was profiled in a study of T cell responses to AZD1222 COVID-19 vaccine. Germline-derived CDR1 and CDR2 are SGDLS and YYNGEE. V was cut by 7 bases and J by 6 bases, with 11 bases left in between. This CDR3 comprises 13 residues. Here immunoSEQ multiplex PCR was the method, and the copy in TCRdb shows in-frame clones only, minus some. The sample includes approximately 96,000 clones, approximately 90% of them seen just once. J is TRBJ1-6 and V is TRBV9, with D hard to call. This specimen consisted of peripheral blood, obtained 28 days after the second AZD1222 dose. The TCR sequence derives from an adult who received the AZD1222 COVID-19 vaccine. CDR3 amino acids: CASGGEGNSPLHF. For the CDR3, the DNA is TGTGCCAGCGGCGGAGAGGGTAATTCACCCCTCCACTTT.